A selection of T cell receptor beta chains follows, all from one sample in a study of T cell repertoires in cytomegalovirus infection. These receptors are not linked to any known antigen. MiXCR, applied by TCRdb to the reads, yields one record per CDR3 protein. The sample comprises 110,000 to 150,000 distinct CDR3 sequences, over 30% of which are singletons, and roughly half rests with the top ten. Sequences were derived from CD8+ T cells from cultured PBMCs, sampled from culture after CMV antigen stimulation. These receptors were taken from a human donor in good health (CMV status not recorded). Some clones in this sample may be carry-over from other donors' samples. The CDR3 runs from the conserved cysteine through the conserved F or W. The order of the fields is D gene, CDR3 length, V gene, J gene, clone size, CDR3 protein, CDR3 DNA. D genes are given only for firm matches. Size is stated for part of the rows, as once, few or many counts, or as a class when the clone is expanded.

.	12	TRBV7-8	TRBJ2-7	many	CASSLGGDEQYF	TGTGCCAGCAGCTTAGGGGGGGACGAGCAGTACTTC
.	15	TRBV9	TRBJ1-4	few	CASSAQQGVAEKLFF	TGTGCCAGCAGCGCTCAACAGGGAGTAGCTGAAAAACTGTTTTTT
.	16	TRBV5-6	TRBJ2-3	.	CASSLASGYGTDTQYF	TGTGCCAGCAGCTTGGCCTCGGGCTACGGCACAGATACGCAGTATTTT
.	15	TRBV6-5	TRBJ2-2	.	CASSYSASDAGELFF	TGTGCCAGCAGTTACTCGGCTAGCGATGCCGGGGAGCTGTTTTTT
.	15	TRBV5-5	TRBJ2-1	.	CASSGSVGGYNEQFF	TGTGCCAGCAGCGGGAGTGTAGGGGGTTACAATGAGCAGTTCTTC
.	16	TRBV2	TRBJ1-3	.	CASSEFQGPPGNTIYF	TGTGCCAGCAGTGAATTCCAGGGACCTCCTGGAAACACCATATATTTT
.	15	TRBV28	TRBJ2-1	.	CASSIIDRIDNEQFF	TGTGCCAGCAGTATAATCGACAGAATTGACAATGAGCAGTTCTTC
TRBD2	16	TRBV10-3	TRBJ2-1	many	CAIRGTSGVSYNEQFF	TGTGCCATCAGGGGGACTAGCGGGGTATCCTACAATGAGCAGTTCTTC
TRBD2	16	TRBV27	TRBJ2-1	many	CASSALAGASYNEQFF	TGTGCCAGCAGTGCTCTAGCGGGGGCCTCCTACAATGAGCAGTTCTTC
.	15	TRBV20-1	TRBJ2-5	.	CSATALAGTQETQYF	TGCAGTGCTACGGCCCTGGCGGGGACGCAAGAGACCCAGTACTTC
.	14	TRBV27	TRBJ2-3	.	CASSLQGFTDTQYF	TGTGCCAGCAGTTTACAAGGGTTCACAGATACGCAGTATTTT
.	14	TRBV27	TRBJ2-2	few	CASGTQLNTGELFF	TGTGCCAGCGGAACACAGCTTAACACCGGGGAGCTGTTTTTT
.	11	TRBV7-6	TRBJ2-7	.	CAGGRNYEQYF	TGTGCCGGGGGCCGGAACTACGAGCAGTACTTC
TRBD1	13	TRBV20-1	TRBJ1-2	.	CSARETGLYGYTF	TGCAGTGCTAGAGAGACAGGGCTCTATGGCTACACCTTC
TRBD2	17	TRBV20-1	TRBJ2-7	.	CSARDTSAGGRSTEQYF	TGCAGTGCTAGAGATACCTCAGCGGGGGGTAGGTCTACCGAGCAGTACTTC
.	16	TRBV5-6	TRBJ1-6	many	CASSLRRDTYNSPLHF	TGTGCCAGCAGCTTGCGGCGGGATACCTATAATTCACCCCTCCACTTT
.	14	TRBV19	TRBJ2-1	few	CASSRAVAYNEQFF	TGTGCCAGTAGCAGGGCCGTGGCCTACAATGAGCAGTTCTTC
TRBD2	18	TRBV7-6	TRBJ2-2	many	CASSPWGAGGFNTGELFF	TGTGCCAGCAGCCCTTGGGGGGCGGGGGGCTTCAACACCGGGGAGCTGTTTTTT
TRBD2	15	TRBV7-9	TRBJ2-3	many	CASSPGLASTDTQYF	TGTGCCAGCAGCCCGGGACTAGCTAGCACAGATACGCAGTATTTT
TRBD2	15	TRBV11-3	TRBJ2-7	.	CASSLDAGGPYEQYF	TGTGCCAGCAGCTTAGACGCGGGGGGGCCCTACGAGCAGTACTTC
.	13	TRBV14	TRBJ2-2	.	CASSQVDTGELFF	TGTGCCAGCAGCCAAGTAGACACCGGGGAGCTGTTTTTT
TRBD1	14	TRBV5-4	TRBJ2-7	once	CASSPDRDSYEQYF	TGTGCCAGCAGCCCGGACAGGGATTCCTACGAGCAGTACTTC
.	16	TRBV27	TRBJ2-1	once	CASSTSGGSSYNEQFF	TGTGCCAGCAGTACCTCGGGGGGCAGCTCCTACAATGAGCAGTTCTTC
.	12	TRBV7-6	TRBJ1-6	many	CASSLMDSPLHF	TGTGCCAGCAGCTTAATGGATTCACCCCTCCACTTT
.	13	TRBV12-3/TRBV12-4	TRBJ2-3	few	CASSLSTTDTQYF	TGTGCCAGCAGTTTATCCACCACAGATACGCAGTATTTT
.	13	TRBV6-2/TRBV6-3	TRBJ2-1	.	CASSRPQGNEQFF	TGTGCCAGCAGCAGACCCCAGGGGAATGAGCAGTTCTTC
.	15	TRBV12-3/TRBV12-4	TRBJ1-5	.	CASSFMGISNQPQHF	TGTGCCAGCAGTTTTATGGGGATTAGCAATCAGCCCCAGCATTTT
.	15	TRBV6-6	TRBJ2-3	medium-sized	CASSWLAGSTDTQYF	TGTGCCAGCAGTTGGCTGGCGGGGAGCACAGATACGCAGTATTTT
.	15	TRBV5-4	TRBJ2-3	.	CASSQQGFSPDTQYF	TGTGCCAGCAGCCAACAGGGTTTCTCGCCAGATACGCAGTATTTT
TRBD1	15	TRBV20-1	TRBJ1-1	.	CSARGFDRGRTEAFF	TGCAGTGCTAGAGGATTCGACAGGGGGCGGACTGAAGCTTTCTTT
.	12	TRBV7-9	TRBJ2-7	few	CASSLAGDEQYF	TGTGCCAGCAGCTTAGCGGGTGACGAGCAGTACTTC
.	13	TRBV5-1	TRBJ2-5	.	CASSLERAGDQYF	TGCGCCAGCAGCTTGGAGAGGGCAGGGGACCAGTACTTC
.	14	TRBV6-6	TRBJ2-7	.	CASSPRGVVYEQYF	TGTGCCAGCAGCCCCAGGGGAGTGGTATACGAGCAGTACTTC
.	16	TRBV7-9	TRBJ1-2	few	CASSDRQVQNVLGYTF	TGTGCCAGCAGCGACCGCCAGGTCCAAAATGTTCTCGGCTACACCTTC
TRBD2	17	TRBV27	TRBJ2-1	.	CASSLSLAGGPRGEQFF	TGTGCCAGCAGTTTATCACTAGCGGGGGGGCCCCGGGGCGAGCAGTTCTTC
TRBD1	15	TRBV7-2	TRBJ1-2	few	CASTLLGQGGYGYTF	TGTGCCAGCACCCTCCTCGGACAGGGTGGCTATGGCTACACCTTC
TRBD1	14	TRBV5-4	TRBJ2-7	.	CASSWGTGGYEQYF	TGTGCCAGCAGCTGGGGGACAGGGGGCTACGAGCAGTACTTC
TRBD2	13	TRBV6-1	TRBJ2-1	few	CASSPGGSNEQFF	TGTGCCAGCAGTCCCGGGGGGTCCAATGAGCAGTTCTTC
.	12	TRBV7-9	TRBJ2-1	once	CASSFYGGEQFF	TGTGCCAGCAGCTTTTATGGGGGTGAGCAGTTCTTC
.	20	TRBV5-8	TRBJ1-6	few	CASSLPVGQTHSSYNSPLHF	TGTGCCAGCAGCCTACCCGTCGGGCAGACACACAGCTCCTATAATTCACCCCTCCACTTT
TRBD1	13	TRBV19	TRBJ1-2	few	CASNLGGGSDYTF	TGTGCCAGTAACCTGGGAGGGGGCTCAGACTACACCTTC
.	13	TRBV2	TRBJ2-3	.	CASWGQYTDTQYF	TGTGCCAGCTGGGGGCAGTACACAGATACGCAGTATTTT
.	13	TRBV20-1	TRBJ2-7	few	CSARRRAGEEQYF	TGCAGTGCTAGAAGAAGGGCCGGAGAGGAGCAGTACTTC
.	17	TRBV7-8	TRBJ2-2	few	CASSLVIRRGNTGELFF	TGTGCCAGCAGCTTAGTAATCCGCAGAGGTAACACCGGGGAGCTGTTTTTT
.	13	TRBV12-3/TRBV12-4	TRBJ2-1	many	CASSPAGPNEQFF	TGTGCCAGCAGCCCCGCTGGACCCAATGAGCAGTTCTTC
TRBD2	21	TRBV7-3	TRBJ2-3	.	CASNTIPGLAGGNPSTDMQYF	TGTGCCAGCAACACAATTCCGGGACTAGCGGGGGGGAACCCTAGCACAGATATGCAGTATTTT
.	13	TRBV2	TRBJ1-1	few	CASSEVGDTEAFF	TGTGCCAGCAGTGAAGTGGGGGACACTGAAGCTTTCTTT
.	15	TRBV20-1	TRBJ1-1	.	CSARDPQGPNTEAFF	TGCAGTGCTAGAGATCCCCAGGGGCCGAACACTGAAGCTTTCTTT
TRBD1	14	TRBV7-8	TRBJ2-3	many	CASSIGTGADTQYF	TGTGCCAGCAGCATCGGGACAGGGGCAGATACGCAGTATTTT
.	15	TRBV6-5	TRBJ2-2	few	CASSYGPENTGELFF	TGTGCCAGCAGTTACGGGCCGGAAAACACCGGGGAGCTGTTTTTT
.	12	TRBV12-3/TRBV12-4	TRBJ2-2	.	CASSPWTRELFF	TGTGCCAGCAGTCCCTGGACCAGGGAGCTGTTTTTT
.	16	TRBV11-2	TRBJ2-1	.	CASSLVRTALMDEQFF	TGTGCCAGCAGCTTAGTCAGGACTGCCCTTATGGATGAGCAGTTCTTC
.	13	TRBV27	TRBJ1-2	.	CASRQGKGYGYTF	TGTGCCAGCAGACAGGGAAAAGGCTATGGCTACACCTTC
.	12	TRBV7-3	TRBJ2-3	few	CASSLDRNTQYF	TGTGCCAGCAGCCTAGACAGGAATACGCAGTATTTT
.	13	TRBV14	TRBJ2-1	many	CASSRISWDEQFF	TGTGCCAGCAGCCGCATCTCCTGGGATGAGCAGTTCTTC
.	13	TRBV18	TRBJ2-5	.	CASSPEGVGTQYF	TGTGCCAGCTCACCCGAAGGGGTCGGGACCCAGTACTTC
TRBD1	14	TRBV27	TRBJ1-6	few	CASSLGTDNSPLHF	TGTGCCAGCAGTCTAGGGACAGATAATTCACCCCTCCACTTT
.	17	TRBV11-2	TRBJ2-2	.	CASSLDYTSDKSGELFF	TGTGCCAGCAGCTTAGATTATACTAGTGATAAGTCCGGGGAGCTGTTTTTT
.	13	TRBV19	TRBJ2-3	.	CASSMLSTDTQYF	TGTGCCAGTAGTATGCTGTCCACAGATACGCAGTATTTT
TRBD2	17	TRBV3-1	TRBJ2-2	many	CASRTESGGINTGELFF	TGTGCCAGCAGAACCGAGAGCGGGGGGATTAACACCGGGGAGCTGTTTTTT